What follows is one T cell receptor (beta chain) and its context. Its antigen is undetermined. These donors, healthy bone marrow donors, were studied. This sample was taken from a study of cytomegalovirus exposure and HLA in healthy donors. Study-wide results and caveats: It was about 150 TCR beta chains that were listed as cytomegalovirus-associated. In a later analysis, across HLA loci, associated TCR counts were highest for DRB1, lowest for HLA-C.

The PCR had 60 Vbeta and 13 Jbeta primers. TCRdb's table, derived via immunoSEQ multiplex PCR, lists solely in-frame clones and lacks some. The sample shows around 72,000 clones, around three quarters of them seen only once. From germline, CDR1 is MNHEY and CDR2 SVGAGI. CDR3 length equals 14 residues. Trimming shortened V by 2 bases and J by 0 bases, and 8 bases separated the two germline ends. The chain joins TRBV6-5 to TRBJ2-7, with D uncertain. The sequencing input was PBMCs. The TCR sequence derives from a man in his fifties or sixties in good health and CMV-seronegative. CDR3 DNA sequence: TGTGCCAGCAGTTACGGTGGGCCCTCCTACGAGCAGTACTTC. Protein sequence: CASSYGGPSYEQYF.